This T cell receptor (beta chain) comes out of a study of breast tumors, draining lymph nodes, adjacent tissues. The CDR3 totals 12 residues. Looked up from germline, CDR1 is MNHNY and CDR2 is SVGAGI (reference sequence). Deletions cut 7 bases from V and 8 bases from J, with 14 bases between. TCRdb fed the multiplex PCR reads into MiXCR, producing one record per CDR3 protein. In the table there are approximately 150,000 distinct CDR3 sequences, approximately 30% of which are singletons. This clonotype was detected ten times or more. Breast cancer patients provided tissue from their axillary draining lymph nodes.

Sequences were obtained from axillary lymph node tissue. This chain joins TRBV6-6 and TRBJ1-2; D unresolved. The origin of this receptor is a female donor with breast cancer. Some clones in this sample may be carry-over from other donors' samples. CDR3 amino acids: CASTNTAYGYTF. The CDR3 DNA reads TGTGCCAGCACCAATACAGCCTACGGCTACACCTTC.